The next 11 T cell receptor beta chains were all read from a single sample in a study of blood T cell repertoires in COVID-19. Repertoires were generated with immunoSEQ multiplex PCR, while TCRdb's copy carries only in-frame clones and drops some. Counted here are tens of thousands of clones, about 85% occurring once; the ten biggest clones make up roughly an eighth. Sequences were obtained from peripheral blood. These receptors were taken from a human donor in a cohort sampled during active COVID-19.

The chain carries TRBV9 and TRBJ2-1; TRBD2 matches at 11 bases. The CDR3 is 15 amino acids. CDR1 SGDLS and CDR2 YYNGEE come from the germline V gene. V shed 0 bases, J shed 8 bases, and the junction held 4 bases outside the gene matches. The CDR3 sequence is CASSVGNSGGDEQFF. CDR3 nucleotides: TGTGCCAGCAGCGTAGGCAATAGCGGGGGGGATGAGCAGTTCTTC.

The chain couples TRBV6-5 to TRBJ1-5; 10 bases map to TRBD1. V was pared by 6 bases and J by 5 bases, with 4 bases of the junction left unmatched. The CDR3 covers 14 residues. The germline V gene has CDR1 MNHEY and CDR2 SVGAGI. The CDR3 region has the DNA TGTGCCAGCAGAAGAGGACAGGGGGATCAGCCCCAGCATTTT. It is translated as CASRRGQGDQPQHF.

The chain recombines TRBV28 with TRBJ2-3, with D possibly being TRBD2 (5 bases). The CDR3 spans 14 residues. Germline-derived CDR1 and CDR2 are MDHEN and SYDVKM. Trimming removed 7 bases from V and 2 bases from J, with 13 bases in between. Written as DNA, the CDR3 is TGTGCCAGCACCCCGGACTCAGTCACAGATACGCAGTATTTT. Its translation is CASTPDSVTDTQYF.

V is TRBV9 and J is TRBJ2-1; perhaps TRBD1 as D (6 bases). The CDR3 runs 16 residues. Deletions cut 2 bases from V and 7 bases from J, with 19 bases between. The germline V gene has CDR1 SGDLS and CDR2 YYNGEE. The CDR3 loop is CASSVFSNPQGNEQFF. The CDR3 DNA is TGTGCCAGCAGCGTGTTTAGTAACCCGCAGGGGAATGAGCAGTTCTTC.

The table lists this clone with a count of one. The CDR3 coding sequence is TGTGCCAGCAGACCACCCGGGACAGGGTCATACTATGGCTACACCTTC. Its protein is CASRPPGTGSYYGYTF. The chain carries TRBV28 and TRBJ1-2; 9 bases line up with TRBD1. The V segment lost 6 bases and the J segment 3 bases; nucleotides outside the gene matches: 11. CDR1 and CDR2 from the germline V gene are MDHEN and SYDVKM. CDR3 length equals 16 residues.

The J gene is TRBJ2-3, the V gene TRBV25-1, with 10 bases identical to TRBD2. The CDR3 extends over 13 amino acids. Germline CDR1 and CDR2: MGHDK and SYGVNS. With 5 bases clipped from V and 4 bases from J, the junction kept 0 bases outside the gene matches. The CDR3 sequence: CASSLAGADTQYF. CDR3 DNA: TGTGCCAGCAGTCTAGCGGGAGCAGATACGCAGTATTTT.

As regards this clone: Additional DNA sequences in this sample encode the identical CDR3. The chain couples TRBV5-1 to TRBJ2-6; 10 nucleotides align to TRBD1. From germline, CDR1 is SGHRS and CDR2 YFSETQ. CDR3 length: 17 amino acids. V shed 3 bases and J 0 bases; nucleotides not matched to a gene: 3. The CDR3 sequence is CASSWTGGRSGANVLTF. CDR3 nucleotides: TGCGCCAGCAGCTGGACAGGGGGTCGCTCTGGGGCCAACGTCCTGACTTTC.

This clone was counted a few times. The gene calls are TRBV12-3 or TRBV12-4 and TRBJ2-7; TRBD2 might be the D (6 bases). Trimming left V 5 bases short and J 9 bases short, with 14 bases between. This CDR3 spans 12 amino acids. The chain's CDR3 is CASSPKPGVQYF. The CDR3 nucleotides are TGTGCCAGCAGTCCTAAGCCGGGGGTGCAGTACTTC.

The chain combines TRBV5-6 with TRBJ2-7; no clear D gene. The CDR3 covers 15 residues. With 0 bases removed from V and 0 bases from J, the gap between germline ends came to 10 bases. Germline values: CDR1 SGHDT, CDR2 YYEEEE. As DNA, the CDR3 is TGTGCCAGCAGCTTGGCCGGGTCTCCCTCCTACGAGCAGTACTTC. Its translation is CASSLAGSPSYEQYF. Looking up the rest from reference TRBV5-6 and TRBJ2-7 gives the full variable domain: DAGVTQSPTHLIKTRGQQVTLRCSPKSGHDTVSWYQQALGQGPQFIFQYYEEEERQRGNFPDRFSGHQFPNYSSELNVNALLLGDSALYLCASSLAGSPSYEQYFGPGTRLTVT.

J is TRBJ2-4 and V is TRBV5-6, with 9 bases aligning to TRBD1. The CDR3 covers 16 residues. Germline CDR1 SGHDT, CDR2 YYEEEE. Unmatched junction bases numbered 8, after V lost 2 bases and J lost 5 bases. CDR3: CASSFPTGGTENIQYF. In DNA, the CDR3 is TGTGCCAGCAGCTTCCCGACAGGGGGTACCGAAAACATTCAGTACTTC.

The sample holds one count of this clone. CDR3: CASSSDISPLHF. DNA of the CDR3: TGTGCCAGCAGCTCGGACATTTCACCCCTCCACTTT. The chain employs TRBV5-4 and TRBJ1-6; the D gene is possibly TRBD1 (5 bases). Germline V lookup: CDR1 SGHNT, CDR2 YYREEE (reference sequence). V dropped 3 bases and J dropped 9 bases, with 7 bases sitting between them. The CDR3 covers 12 residues.